Below are 2 T cell receptor beta chains sequenced from a single sample in a study of CD8 T cells in ankylosing spondylitis. TCRdb reanalysed the 5' RACE reads using MiXCR and keeps one entry per CDR3 protein. Altogether tens of thousands of distinct CDR3 sequences are present, about 5.4% being singletons, with the ten largest covering about 2%. Sequenced material: blood, either unsorted or a sorted T cell fraction (not recorded which). The receptors come from a male donor with ankylosing spondylitis or in good health (not recorded which).

The sample holds many counts of this clonotype. This sequence joins TRBV27 and TRBJ2-3, with 9 nucleotides matching TRBD2. CDR1 MNHEY and CDR2 SMNVEV come from the germline V gene (reference sequence). This CDR3 comprises 18 residues. V was pared by 0 bases and J by 2 bases, with 9 bases of the junction left unmatched. The CDR3 loop reads CASSLSYPSGGTTDTQYF. CDR3 nucleotide sequence: TGTGCCAGCAGTTTATCGTACCCCAGCGGGGGGACCACAGATACGCAGTATTTT.

This clonotype was seen repeatedly, ten times or more. CDR3 protein: CSATLPTWRGIYNEQFF. The DNA of the CDR3 is TGCAGTGCAACCCTCCCTACTTGGCGGGGCATATACAATGAGCAGTTCTTC. The chain is built from TRBV20-1 and TRBJ2-1; D possibly corresponds to TRBD2 (6 bases). Per the germline V gene, CDR1 is DFQATT and CDR2 is SNEGSKA (reference sequence). The V gene lost 6 bases and the J gene lost 4 bases, with 25 bases spanning the gap. The CDR3 length is 17 residues.